The rows below give T cell receptor beta chains drawn from one sample of a study of cytomegalovirus exposure and HLA in healthy donors. TCRdb's table, derived via immunoSEQ multiplex PCR, lists solely in-frame clones and lacks some. Among 150,000 to 200,000 clones listed, approximately 85% were seen once. The sequencing sample was made of PBMCs. All receptors come from a man younger than 30 in good health and CMV-seronegative. CDR3s include the opening cysteine and the closing phenylalanine or tryptophan. A D gene is named only where the DNA matches it firmly. For some rows the clone size is stated as once, few or many, or as a class when expanded; others skip it.

j_call: TRBJ2-2; clone_size: .; d_call: TRBD2; v_call: TRBV29-1; cdr3_nt: TGCAGCGCCAGACTAGCGGGAGCGAGCACCGGGGAGCTGTTTTTT; cdr3_aa: CSARLAGASTGELFF
j_call: TRBJ2-7; clone_size: .; d_call: .; v_call: TRBV5-1; cdr3_nt: TGCGCCAGCAGCTTGGTTGCGTACGACGAGCAGTACTTC; cdr3_aa: CASSLVAYDEQYF
j_call: TRBJ1-6; clone_size: .; d_call: .; v_call: TRBV19; cdr3_nt: TGTGCCAGTAGTTCCCCCGGATCAGGGACTAATAATTCACCCCTCCACTTT; cdr3_aa: CASSSPGSGTNNSPLHF
j_call: TRBJ2-2; clone_size: .; d_call: .; v_call: TRBV9; cdr3_nt: TGTGCCAGCAGCGTGAATGCCGAGGGGGAGCTGTTTTTT; cdr3_aa: CASSVNAEGELFF
j_call: TRBJ2-3; clone_size: .; d_call: TRBD2; v_call: TRBV6-1; cdr3_nt: TGTGCCAGCAGTGTGGCGGGGGGCCGCACAGATACGCAGTATTTT; cdr3_aa: CASSVAGGRTDTQYF
j_call: TRBJ2-4; clone_size: .; d_call: .; v_call: TRBV29-1; cdr3_nt: TGCAGCGTTGAAGACACGGGAGCCAAAAACATTCAGTACTTC; cdr3_aa: CSVEDTGAKNIQYF
j_call: TRBJ2-7; clone_size: .; d_call: TRBD2; v_call: TRBV5-6; cdr3_nt: TGTGCCAGCAGCTTGGTGCCGGGAGGTAATTACGAGCAGTACTTC; cdr3_aa: CASSLVPGGNYEQYF
j_call: TRBJ1-3; clone_size: .; d_call: TRBD1; v_call: TRBV19; cdr3_nt: TGTGCCAGTCTAACCTCGGACAGGATGACTGGAAACACCATATATTTT; cdr3_aa: CASLTSDRMTGNTIYF
j_call: TRBJ1-1; clone_size: few; d_call: .; v_call: TRBV30; cdr3_nt: TGTGCCTGGAGCCGACCGGGGGGGAGGCGCACTGAAGCTTTCTTT; cdr3_aa: CAWSRPGGRRTEAFF
j_call: TRBJ1-3; clone_size: .; d_call: TRBD1; v_call: TRBV15; cdr3_nt: TGTGCCACCAGCAGAAGGACAGGAGGTGGAAACACCATATATTTT; cdr3_aa: CATSRRTGGGNTIYF
j_call: TRBJ1-5; clone_size: .; d_call: .; v_call: TRBV7-2; cdr3_nt: TGTGCCAGCAGCTTTTCGGGGGTATCGAATCAGCCCCAGCATTTT; cdr3_aa: CASSFSGVSNQPQHF
j_call: TRBJ2-1; clone_size: .; d_call: TRBD1; v_call: TRBV23-1; cdr3_nt: TGCGCCAGCAGTCGGCAGGGGGCTAAGGTCTACAATGAGCAGTTCTTC; cdr3_aa: CASSRQGAKVYNEQFF
j_call: TRBJ1-5; clone_size: .; d_call: .; v_call: TRBV10-3; cdr3_nt: TGTGCCATCAGTGAGGAAGGGGGTTTTGAGCATTTT; cdr3_aa: CAISEEGGFEHF
j_call: TRBJ2-5; clone_size: few; d_call: .; v_call: TRBV4-3; cdr3_nt: TGCGCCAGCAGCCCGACTAGCCAAGAGACCCAGTACTTC; cdr3_aa: CASSPTSQETQYF
j_call: TRBJ1-5; clone_size: few; d_call: TRBD1; v_call: TRBV10-3; cdr3_nt: TGTGCCACCGGGACAGGGGGCTTCGACAATCAGCCCCAGCATTTT; cdr3_aa: CATGTGGFDNQPQHF
j_call: TRBJ1-1; clone_size: .; d_call: .; v_call: TRBV7-8; cdr3_nt: TGTGCCAGCAGCTTAAACAGGAACACTGAAGCTTTCTTT; cdr3_aa: CASSLNRNTEAFF
j_call: TRBJ2-5; clone_size: few; d_call: .; v_call: TRBV6-5; cdr3_nt: TGTGCCAGCAGTTATCTCTTAGCCCACCAAGAGACCCAGTACTTC; cdr3_aa: CASSYLLAHQETQYF
j_call: TRBJ1-1; clone_size: .; d_call: .; v_call: TRBV19; cdr3_nt: TGTGCCAGTAGTACGGGTTCCGACACTGAAGCTTTCTTT; cdr3_aa: CASSTGSDTEAFF
j_call: TRBJ1-5; clone_size: .; d_call: .; v_call: TRBV27; cdr3_nt: TGTGCCAGCAGTTTTAGGGGAGGCCAGCCCCAGCATTTT; cdr3_aa: CASSFRGGQPQHF
j_call: TRBJ2-2; clone_size: .; d_call: TRBD2; v_call: TRBV4-1; cdr3_nt: TGCGCCAGCAGCCAATCGGGGGGGGCGAACACCGGGGAGCTGTTTTTT; cdr3_aa: CASSQSGGANTGELFF
j_call: TRBJ1-1; clone_size: .; d_call: .; v_call: TRBV11-2; cdr3_nt: TGTGCCAGCAGCCCAACCAGGGGGAACACTGAAGCTTTCTTT; cdr3_aa: CASSPTRGNTEAFF
j_call: TRBJ1-1; clone_size: .; d_call: .; v_call: TRBV6-6; cdr3_nt: TGTGCCAGCAGCCAACAGGGAACTGAAGCTTTCTTT; cdr3_aa: CASSQQGTEAFF
j_call: TRBJ2-6; clone_size: .; d_call: .; v_call: TRBV5-1; cdr3_nt: TGCGCCAGCAGCCCAACAGGTTCTGGGGCCAACGTCCTGACTTTC; cdr3_aa: CASSPTGSGANVLTF
j_call: TRBJ2-7; clone_size: .; d_call: TRBD1; v_call: TRBV4-3; cdr3_nt: TGCGCCAGCAGCCAAGATATTACAGGGGGTTACGAGCAGTACTTC; cdr3_aa: CASSQDITGGYEQYF
j_call: TRBJ1-5; clone_size: .; d_call: .; v_call: TRBV19; cdr3_nt: TGTGCCAGTAGTGGGAAAACAGGGATCGGTCAGCCCCAGCATTTT; cdr3_aa: CASSGKTGIGQPQHF
j_call: TRBJ1-5; clone_size: .; d_call: TRBD1; v_call: TRBV10-3; cdr3_nt: TGTGCCATCCGACGGGACAGCGACCAGCCCCAGCATTTT; cdr3_aa: CAIRRDSDQPQHF
j_call: TRBJ2-3; clone_size: .; d_call: TRBD2; v_call: TRBV5-1; cdr3_nt: TGCGCCAGCAGCTTGGAGTTTAGGCTAGCGGGAAGCACAGATACGCAGTATTTT; cdr3_aa: CASSLEFRLAGSTDTQYF
j_call: TRBJ2-2; clone_size: .; d_call: TRBD2; v_call: TRBV6-1; cdr3_nt: TGTGCCAGCAGTGAACTTCCCCTAGCGGGACTGGGTGGTAGCGGGGAGCTGTTTTTT; cdr3_aa: CASSELPLAGLGGSGELFF
j_call: TRBJ2-1; clone_size: .; d_call: .; v_call: TRBV7-9; cdr3_nt: TGTGCCAGCAGCTTAGGAACGGGGAGGCGGGTTTTTGAGCAGTTCTTC; cdr3_aa: CASSLGTGRRVFEQFF
j_call: TRBJ2-7; clone_size: .; d_call: TRBD2; v_call: TRBV7-8; cdr3_nt: TGTGCCAGCAGCTTCTCAAGGACTAGCGGGGACACTTACGAGCAGTACTTC; cdr3_aa: CASSFSRTSGDTYEQYF
j_call: TRBJ1-1; clone_size: .; d_call: .; v_call: TRBV2; cdr3_nt: TGTGCCAGCAGTGAAGCAGGTACAGCTGAAGCTTTCTTT; cdr3_aa: CASSEAGTAEAFF
j_call: TRBJ2-7; clone_size: .; d_call: TRBD1; v_call: TRBV27; cdr3_nt: TGTGCCAGCAGTTTCCCTTCGTTGACAGGGAAGAACGAGCAGTACTTC; cdr3_aa: CASSFPSLTGKNEQYF
j_call: TRBJ1-3; clone_size: .; d_call: TRBD1; v_call: TRBV18; cdr3_nt: TGTGCCAGCTCACCGAAGACAGGGAATACTGGAAACACCATATATTTT; cdr3_aa: CASSPKTGNTGNTIYF
j_call: TRBJ2-3; clone_size: .; d_call: TRBD2; v_call: TRBV19; cdr3_nt: TGTGCCAGTAGTATCCAATCCCTAGCGGGATCCACAGATACGCAGTATTTT; cdr3_aa: CASSIQSLAGSTDTQYF
j_call: TRBJ1-2; clone_size: few; d_call: TRBD1; v_call: TRBV5-1; cdr3_nt: TGCGCCAGCAGCCCTGGACAGGTCGCTGCTGTCTACACCTTC; cdr3_aa: CASSPGQVAAVYTF